These T cell receptor beta chains were read from a single sample in a study of blood T cell repertoires in COVID-19. Clones were read by immunoSEQ multiplex PCR, and TCRdb kept only the in-frame ones, dropping some. The sample has approximately 260,000 clones, roughly 85% seen once. Source material: PBMCs or T cells enriched from blood (not recorded which). Receptor source: a woman aged 45-60 years who had been exposed to COVID-19. CDR3s include the opening cysteine and the closing phenylalanine or tryptophan. A D gene is named only where the DNA matches it firmly. Some rows have no size entry. The others give once, few or many, or a class for an expanded clone.

TGCGCCAGCAGCCAAGATTGGCCAGGACAGCAAGAGACCCAGTACTTC	CASSQDWPGQQETQYF	-	-	TRBJ2-5	TRBV4-3
TGTGCCAGCTCACCACCGACTAGCGGGGTCTACAATGAGCAGTTCTTC	CASSPPTSGVYNEQFF	TRBD2	once	TRBJ2-1	TRBV18
TGTGCCAGCAGTAAGGACAGGGGCACTGAAGCTTTCTTT	CASSKDRGTEAFF	TRBD1	once	TRBJ1-1	TRBV6-2/TRBV6-3
TGTGCCAGCAGCCCTCGCGGGGGACTAGCGGGGGGCAGCACAGATACGCAGTATTTT	CASSPRGGLAGGSTDTQYF	TRBD2	-	TRBJ2-3	TRBV9
TGCAGCGTTCAGCGGGGTGGGAGGAATGAGCAGTTCTTC	CSVQRGGRNEQFF	TRBD2	-	TRBJ2-1	TRBV29-1
TGTGCCAGCAGCACACAGCTTGAAGCTTTCTTT	CASSTQLEAFF	-	once	TRBJ1-1	TRBV25-1
TGTGCCAGCAGTGAACAGCCAGGGGCCTACGAGCAGTACTTC	CASSEQPGAYEQYF	-	-	TRBJ2-7	TRBV6-1
TGTGCCAGCAGCCCTCTCTGGCCAGGGCTAATGAACACTGAAGCTTTCTTT	CASSPLWPGLMNTEAFF	-	-	TRBJ1-1	TRBV21-1
TGTGCCAGCAGTGAACAGGCGGGGGGCTCCTACGAGCAGTACTTC	CASSEQAGGSYEQYF	TRBD2	few	TRBJ2-7	TRBV6-1
TGTGCCAGCAGTGAATGGGGCCGAAACGGGACTGAAGCTTTCTTT	CASSEWGRNGTEAFF	-	-	TRBJ1-1	TRBV25-1
TGTGCCAGCACACTTAGCGGCCCGTACCAAGAGACCCAGTACTTC	CASTLSGPYQETQYF	-	-	TRBJ2-5	TRBV7-8
TGCGCCAGCAGCTTAAACAGGGTCGGTGGCTACACCTTC	CASSLNRVGGYTF	-	-	TRBJ1-2	TRBV5-1
TGTGCCAGCAGTTTGGGACAGTGGGGGACTGAAGCTTTCTTT	CASSLGQWGTEAFF	TRBD1	-	TRBJ1-1	TRBV28
TGTGCCACCCAGTCGGGTGGAACCGGGGCCGGGGAGCTGTTTTTT	CATQSGGTGAGELFF	-	-	TRBJ2-2	TRBV11-2
TGTGCCAGCAGCCAAGTGAACTCCGGGACAGGTTATGGCTACACCTTC	CASSQVNSGTGYGYTF	TRBD1	-	TRBJ1-2	TRBV3-1/TRBV3-2
TGTGCCAGCAGCCGCCTGGGAGGAGGCGGTGGCTACACCTTC	CASSRLGGGGGYTF	-	-	TRBJ1-2	TRBV3-1/TRBV3-2
TGTGCCAGCGTACCAACGGGAGTCACAGATACGCAGTATTTT	CASVPTGVTDTQYF	-	-	TRBJ2-3	TRBV11-2
TGTGCCAGCAGCTTGCCAGGCCTGAACTATGGCTACACCTTC	CASSLPGLNYGYTF	-	few	TRBJ1-2	TRBV5-5
TGTGCCTTAGGTCGGGGGTTAAGCTCCTACAATGAGCAGTTCTTC	CALGRGLSSYNEQFF	-	once	TRBJ2-1	TRBV30
TGCGCCAGCAGTCTACCGGGACTAGCGGGGACGGGCTACAATGAGCAGTTCTTC	CASSLPGLAGTGYNEQFF	TRBD2	-	TRBJ2-1	TRBV10-2
TGTGCCAGCAGCTTGGGGACTCGACAGGGGCATCAGCAGTTCTTC	CASSLGTRQGHQQFF	TRBD1	-	TRBJ2-1	TRBV5-6
TGTGCCAGTAGTATAGAGGACAGGGGATACGGTCAGCCCCAGCATTTT	CASSIEDRGYGQPQHF	TRBD1	-	TRBJ1-5	TRBV19
TGTGCCAGCAGCTTGAGAGGCAATTTTCTCTATGGCTACACCTTC	CASSLRGNFLYGYTF	-	-	TRBJ1-2	TRBV5-6
TGTGCCAGCAGCTTGGAGAGGGATGAAAAACTGTTTTTT	CASSLERDEKLFF	-	-	TRBJ1-4	TRBV5-4